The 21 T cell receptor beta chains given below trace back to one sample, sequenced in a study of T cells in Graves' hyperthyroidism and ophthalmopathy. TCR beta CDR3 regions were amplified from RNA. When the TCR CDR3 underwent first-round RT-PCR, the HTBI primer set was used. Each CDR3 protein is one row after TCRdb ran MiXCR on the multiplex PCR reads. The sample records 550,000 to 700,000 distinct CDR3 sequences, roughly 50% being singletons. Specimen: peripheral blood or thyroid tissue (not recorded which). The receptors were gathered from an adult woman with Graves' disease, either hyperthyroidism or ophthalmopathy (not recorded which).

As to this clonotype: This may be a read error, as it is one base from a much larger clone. In nucleotides, the CDR3 is TGCGCCAGCGGCCTCCAATTGACTAGCTTCGTCGAGCAGTACTTC. It specifies CASGLQLTSFVEQYF. The chain uses TRBV4-1 and TRBJ2-7, with TRBD2 matching over 7 bases. Per the germline V gene, CDR1 is MGHRA and CDR2 is YSYEKL. Trimming removed 8 bases from V and 6 bases from J; junction bases left unmatched: 16. The CDR3 runs 15 residues.

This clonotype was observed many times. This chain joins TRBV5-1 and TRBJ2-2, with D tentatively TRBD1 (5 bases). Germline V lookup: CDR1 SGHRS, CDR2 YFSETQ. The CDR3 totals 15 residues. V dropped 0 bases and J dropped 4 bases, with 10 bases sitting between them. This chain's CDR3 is CASSLDKGITGELFF. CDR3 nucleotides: TGCGCCAGCAGCTTGGACAAGGGGATCACCGGGGAGCTGTTTTTT. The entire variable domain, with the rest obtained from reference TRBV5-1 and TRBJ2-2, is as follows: KAGVTQTPRYLIKTRGQQVTLSCSPISGHRSVSWYQQTPGQGLQFLFEYFSETQRNKGNFPGRFSGRQFSNSRSEMNVSTLELGDSALYLCASSLDKGITGELFFGEGSRLTVL.

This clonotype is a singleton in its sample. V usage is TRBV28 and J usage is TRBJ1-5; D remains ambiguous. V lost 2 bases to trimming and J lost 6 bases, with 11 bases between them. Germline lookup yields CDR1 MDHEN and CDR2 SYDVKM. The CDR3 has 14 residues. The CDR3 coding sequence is TGTGCCAGCAGTTTAGCCTTAGGTTCTCAGCCCCAGCATTTT. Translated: CASSLALGSQPQHF.

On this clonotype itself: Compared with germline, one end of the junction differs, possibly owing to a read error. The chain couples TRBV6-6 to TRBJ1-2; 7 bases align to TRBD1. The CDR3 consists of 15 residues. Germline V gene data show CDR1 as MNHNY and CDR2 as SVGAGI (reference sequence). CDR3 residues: CAGSYITNYRGGYTF. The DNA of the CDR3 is TGTGCCGGCAGTTACATAACCAATTACAGGGGCGGCTACACCTTC.

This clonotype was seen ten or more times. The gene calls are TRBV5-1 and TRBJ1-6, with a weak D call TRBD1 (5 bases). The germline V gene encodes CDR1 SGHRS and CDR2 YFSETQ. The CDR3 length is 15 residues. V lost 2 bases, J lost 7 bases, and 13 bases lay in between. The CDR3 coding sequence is TGCGCCAGCAGCTTCGGCAGGGTGGGAAATTCACCCCTCCACTTT. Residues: CASSFGRVGNSPLHF.

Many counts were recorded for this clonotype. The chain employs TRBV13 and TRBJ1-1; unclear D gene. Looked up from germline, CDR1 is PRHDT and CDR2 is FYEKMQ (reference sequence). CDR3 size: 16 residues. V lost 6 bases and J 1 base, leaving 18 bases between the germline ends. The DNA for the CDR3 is TGTGCCAGCAGTCCAAACGGCGGCGCGGGGAACACTGAAGCTTTCTTT. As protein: CASSPNGGAGNTEAFF.

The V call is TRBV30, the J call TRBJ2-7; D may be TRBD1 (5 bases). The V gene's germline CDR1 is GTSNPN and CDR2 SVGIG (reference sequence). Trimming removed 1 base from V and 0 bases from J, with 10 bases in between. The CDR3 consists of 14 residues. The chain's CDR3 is CAWSGQQDSYEQYF. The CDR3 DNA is TGTGCCTGGAGTGGACAGCAAGACTCCTACGAGCAGTACTTC.

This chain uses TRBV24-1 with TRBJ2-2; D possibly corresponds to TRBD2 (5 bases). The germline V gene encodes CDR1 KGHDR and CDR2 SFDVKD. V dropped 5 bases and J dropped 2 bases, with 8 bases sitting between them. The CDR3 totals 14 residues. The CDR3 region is CATSGRSNTGELFF. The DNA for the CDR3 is TGTGCCACCAGTGGGAGGTCAAACACCGGGGAGCTGTTTTTT.

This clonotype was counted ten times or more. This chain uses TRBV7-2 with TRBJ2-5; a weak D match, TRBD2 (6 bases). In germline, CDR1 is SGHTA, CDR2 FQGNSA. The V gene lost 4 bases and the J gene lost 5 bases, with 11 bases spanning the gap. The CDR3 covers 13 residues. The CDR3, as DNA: TGTGCCAGCAGCTCTAGCGTTCGGGAGACCCAGTACTTC. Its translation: CASSSSVRETQYF. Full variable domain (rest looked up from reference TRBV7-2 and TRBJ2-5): GAGVSQSPSNKVTEKGKDVELRCDPISGHTALYWYRQSLGQGLEFLIYFQGNSAPDKSGLPSDRFSAERTGGSVSTLTIQRTQQEDSAVYLCASSSSVRETQYFGPGTRLLVL.

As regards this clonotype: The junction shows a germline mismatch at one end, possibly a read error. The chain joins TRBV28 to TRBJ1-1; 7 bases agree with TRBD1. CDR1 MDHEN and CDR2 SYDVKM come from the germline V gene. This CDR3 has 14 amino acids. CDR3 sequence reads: CARSHRGMNTEAFF. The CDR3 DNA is TGTGCCCGCAGTCACAGGGGCATGAACACTGAAGCTTTCTTT. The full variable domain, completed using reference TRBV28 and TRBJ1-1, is DVKVTQSSRYLVKRTGEKVFLECVQDMDHENMFWYRQDPGLGLRLIYFSYDVKMKEKGDIPEGYSVSREKKERFSLILESASTNQTSMYLCARSHRGMNTEAFFGQGTRLTVV.

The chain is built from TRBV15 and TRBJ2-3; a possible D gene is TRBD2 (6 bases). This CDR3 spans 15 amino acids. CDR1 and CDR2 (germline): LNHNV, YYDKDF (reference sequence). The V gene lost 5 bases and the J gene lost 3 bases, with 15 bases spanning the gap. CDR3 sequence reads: CATSGGIRETDTQYF. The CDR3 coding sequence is TGTGCCACCAGCGGCGGGATCAGGGAAACAGATACGCAGTATTTT.

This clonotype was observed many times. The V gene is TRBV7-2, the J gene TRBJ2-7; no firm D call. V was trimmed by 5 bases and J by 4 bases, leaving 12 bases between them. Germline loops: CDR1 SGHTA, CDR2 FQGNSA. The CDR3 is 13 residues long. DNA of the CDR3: TGTGCCAGCAGCATCTTAGGCCTTTACGAGCAGTACTTC. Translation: CASSILGLYEQYF.

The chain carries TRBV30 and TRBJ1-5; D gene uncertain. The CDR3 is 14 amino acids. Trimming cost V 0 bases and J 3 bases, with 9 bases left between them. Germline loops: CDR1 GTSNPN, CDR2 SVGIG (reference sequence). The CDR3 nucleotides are TGTGCCTGGAGTGTACTGAGGGACAATCAGCCCCAGCATTTT. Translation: CAWSVLRDNQPQHF.

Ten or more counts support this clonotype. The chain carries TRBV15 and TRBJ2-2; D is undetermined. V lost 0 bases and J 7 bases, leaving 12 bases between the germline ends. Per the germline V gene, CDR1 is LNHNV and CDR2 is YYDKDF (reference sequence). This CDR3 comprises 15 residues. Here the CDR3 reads CATSRDFTSLGELFF. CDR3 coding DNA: TGTGCCACCAGCAGAGATTTCACCTCCCTCGGGGAGCTGTTTTTT.

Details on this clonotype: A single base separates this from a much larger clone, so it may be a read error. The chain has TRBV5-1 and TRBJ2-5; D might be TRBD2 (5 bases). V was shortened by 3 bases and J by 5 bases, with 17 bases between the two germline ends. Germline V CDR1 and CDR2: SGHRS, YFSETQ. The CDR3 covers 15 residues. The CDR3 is CASSYVGSGGETQYF. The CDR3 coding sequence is TGCGCCAGCAGCTACGTGGGGAGTGGCGGGGAGACCCAGTACTTC.

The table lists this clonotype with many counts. The CDR3, as DNA: TGTGCCAGCAGTTTGTCTGCAGCTAAAGAGACCCAGTACTTC. Amino acids: CASSLSAAKETQYF. The chain couples TRBV28 to TRBJ2-5; no definite D call. V shed 3 bases and J shed 3 bases, with 11 bases lying between them. The length of the CDR3 is 14 residues. CDR1 and CDR2 from the germline V gene are MDHEN and SYDVKM. The variable domain in full, completed from reference TRBV28 and TRBJ2-5, reads DVKVTQSSRYLVKRTGEKVFLECVQDMDHENMFWYRQDPGLGLRLIYFSYDVKMKEKGDIPEGYSVSREKKERFSLILESASTNQTSMYLCASSLSAAKETQYFGPGTRLLVL.

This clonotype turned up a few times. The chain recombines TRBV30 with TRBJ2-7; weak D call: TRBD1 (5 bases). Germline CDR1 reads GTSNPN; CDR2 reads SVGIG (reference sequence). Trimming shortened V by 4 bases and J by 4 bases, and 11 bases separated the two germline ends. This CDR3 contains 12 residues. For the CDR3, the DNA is TGTGCCTGGAAGGGGTCTGGGTACGAGCAGTACTTC. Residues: CAWKGSGYEQYF.

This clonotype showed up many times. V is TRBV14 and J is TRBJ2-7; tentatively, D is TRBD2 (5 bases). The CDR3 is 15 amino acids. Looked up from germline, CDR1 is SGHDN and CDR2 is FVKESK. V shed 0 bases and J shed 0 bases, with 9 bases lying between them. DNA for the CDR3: TGTGCCAGCAGCCAAGATCCAGGACTCTCCTACGAGCAGTACTTC. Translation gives CASSQDPGLSYEQYF. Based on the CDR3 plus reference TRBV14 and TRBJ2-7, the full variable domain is EAGVTQFPSHSVIEKGQTVTLRCDPISGHDNLYWYRRVMGKEIKFLLHFVKESKQDESGMPNNRFLAERTGGTYSTLKVQPAELEDSGVYFCASSQDPGLSYEQYFGPGTRLTVT.

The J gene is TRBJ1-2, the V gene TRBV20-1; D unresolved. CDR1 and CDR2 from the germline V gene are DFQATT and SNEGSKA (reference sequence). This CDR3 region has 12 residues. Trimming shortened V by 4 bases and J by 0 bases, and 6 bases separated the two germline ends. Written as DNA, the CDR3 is TGCAGTGCTACGTCAGCTAACTATGGCTACACCTTC. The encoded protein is CSATSANYGYTF.

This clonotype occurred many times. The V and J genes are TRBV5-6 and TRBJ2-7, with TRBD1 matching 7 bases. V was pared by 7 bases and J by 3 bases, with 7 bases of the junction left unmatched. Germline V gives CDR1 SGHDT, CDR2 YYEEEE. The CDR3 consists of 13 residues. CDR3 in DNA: TGTGCCAGCCACATCCGACAGGGCTACGAGCAGTACTTC. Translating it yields CASHIRQGYEQYF.

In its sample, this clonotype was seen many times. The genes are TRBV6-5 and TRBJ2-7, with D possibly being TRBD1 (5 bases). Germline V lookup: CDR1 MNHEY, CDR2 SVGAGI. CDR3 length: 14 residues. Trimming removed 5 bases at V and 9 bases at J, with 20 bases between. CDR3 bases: TGTGCCAGCAGTGGACGGACCGATACTCAGGGGCAGTACTTC. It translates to CASSGRTDTQGQYF.